One sample yielded the 11 T cell receptor beta chains listed below, sequenced in a study of PD-1 blockade in classical Hodgkin lymphoma. Only in-frame clones appear in the TCRdb table, and some are missing; sequencing was by immunoSEQ multiplex PCR. Of about 110,000 clones in the sample, roughly nine tenths were seen once. All the patients suffered relapse after autologous stem cell transplantation, and brentuximab vedotin exposure differed. This material consisted of peripheral blood mononuclear cells (PBMCs), taken before the second cycle of nivolumab. The origin of the receptors is a human donor with classical Hodgkin lymphoma.

This clone appeared a single time. This chain links TRBV19 with TRBJ2-6, with TRBD2 identical over 9 bases. This CDR3 has 18 amino acids. The trim removed 2 bases at V and 1 base at J, leaving 6 bases unmatched. Germline values: CDR1 LNHDA, CDR2 SQIVND (reference sequence). CDR3 in DNA: TGTGCCAGTAGTATATTGCGTAGCGGGAGTTCTGGGGCCAACGTCCTGACTTTC. Protein: CASSILRSGSSGANVLTF.

J is TRBJ2-3 and V is TRBV15; 10 bases map to TRBD2. The germline gives CDR1 LNHNV, CDR2 YYDKDF (reference sequence). The CDR3 is made up of 16 amino acids. J lost 3 bases, V lost 4 bases, and 7 bases had no gene match. CDR3 region: CATSTRASGSTDTQYF. The CDR3 bases are TGTGCCACCAGCACGAGGGCTAGCGGGAGTACAGATACGCAGTATTTT.

This chain connects TRBV6-5 to TRBJ2-6; TRBD1 aligns across 7 bases. The CDR3 consists of 16 residues. With V trimmed by 3 bases and J by 2 bases, 4 bases remained unmatched. Germline V CDR1 and CDR2: MNHEY, SVGAGI. The CDR3 loop is CASSYEGATGANVLTF. In DNA form, the CDR3 reads TGTGCCAGCAGTTATGAGGGGGCTACTGGGGCCAACGTCCTGACTTTC.

This chain links TRBV4-2 with TRBJ2-7; 9 bases are a match to TRBD2. V shed 4 bases and J 3 bases; nucleotides not matched to a gene: 13. The CDR3 runs 17 residues. CDR1 and CDR2 (germline): LGHNA, YNFKEQ. CDR3 DNA: TGTGCCAGCAGCCCCCGGGATAGCGGGAGTGTGGGCTACGAGCAGTACTTC. It is translated as CASSPRDSGSVGYEQYF.

The chain is built from TRBV19 and TRBJ2-7; perhaps D is TRBD1 or TRBD2 (5 bases each). Trimming cost V 1 base and J 3 bases, with 10 bases left between them. Per the germline V gene, CDR1 is LNHDA and CDR2 is SQIVND (reference sequence). CDR3 length equals 14 residues. The CDR3 loop reads CASSIGGVGYEQYF. CDR3 nucleotides: TGTGCCAGTAGTATAGGAGGGGTCGGCTACGAGCAGTACTTC.

CDR3 bases: TGTGCCAGCAGCTTTTCCCAGATTCACCAAGAGACCCAGTACTTC. Translation gives CASSFSQIHQETQYF. The chain joins TRBV7-2 to TRBJ2-5; D uncertain. CDR3 length equals 15 residues. Between the trimmed V and J ends, which lost 3 bases and 0 bases, there was a span of 11 bases. The germline V gene has CDR1 SGHTA and CDR2 FQGNSA.

This clone was seen just once. The chain joins TRBV6-1 to TRBJ2-1; D is uncertain. Between the trimmed V and J ends, which lost 1 base and 1 base, there was a span of 5 bases. This CDR3 region has 14 residues. CDR1 is MNHNS and CDR2 is SASEGT in the germline V gene. The CDR3 here is CASSEGPSYNEQFF. CDR3 nucleotide sequence: TGTGCCAGCAGTGAAGGGCCTTCCTACAATGAGCAGTTCTTC.

The J gene is TRBJ1-1, the V gene TRBV5-8, with a tentative D call TRBD1 (5 bases). Germline lookup yields CDR1 SGHTS and CDR2 YDEGEE. V lost 1 base and J lost 6, with 25 bases in between. This CDR3 has 18 amino acids. CDR3 nucleotide sequence: TGTGCCAGCAGCTTGAGTCGGTGGGTGGTGGGCAGGGATGCTGAAGCTTTCTTT. It is translated as CASSLSRWVVGRDAEAFF. Supplemented by reference TRBV5-8 and TRBJ1-1, the full variable domain reads EAGVTQSPTHLIKTRGQQATLRCSPISGHTSVYWYQQALGLGLQFLLWYDEGEERNRGNFPPRFSGRQFPNYSSELNVNALELEDSALYLCASSLSRWVVGRDAEAFFGQGTRLTVV.

The gene calls are TRBV4-2 and TRBJ1-1; TRBD1 might be the D (6 bases). The V gene's germline CDR1 is LGHNA and CDR2 YNFKEQ. V was cut by 4 bases and J by 4 bases, with 13 bases left in between. This CDR3 region has 14 residues. The CDR3: CASSPPTGPTEAFF. The CDR3 region has the DNA TGTGCCAGCAGCCCGCCTACAGGGCCCACTGAAGCTTTCTTT.

V and J are TRBV7-9 and TRBJ2-7; 12 nucleotides match TRBD2. Losses at the gene ends were 4 bases for V and 4 bases for J; bases not matched to a gene: 14. This CDR3 spans 18 amino acids. Looked up from germline, CDR1 is SEHNR and CDR2 is FQNEAQ (reference sequence). The DNA for the CDR3 is TGTGCCAGCAGCTCCCCCCGTCGACTAGCGGGAGCAGAATACGAGCAGTACTTC. Protein: CASSSPRRLAGAEYEQYF.

The chain carries TRBV4-2 and TRBJ2-7, with TRBD2 matching 12 bases. Germline V gives CDR1 LGHNA, CDR2 YNFKEQ. Germline trimming cut 1 base from V and 3 bases from J; bases unmatched to any gene: 4. This CDR3 has 16 amino acids. The CDR3 region is CASSQGETSGSYEQYF. Here the CDR3 DNA reads TGTGCCAGCAGCCAAGGTGAGACTAGCGGGAGCTACGAGCAGTACTTC.